A single sample is the source of the 17 T cell receptor beta chains below, sequenced in a study of identical twins. TCRdb reprocessed the 5' RACE reads with MiXCR, giving one entry per CDR3 protein. The data show approximately 94,000 distinct CDR3 sequences, under 6.5% seen once. Sequenced input: memory T cells sorted from blood. The receptor source for this set is a woman aged 45-59 years in good health.

This clonotype was detected a few times. The chain uses TRBV19 and TRBJ2-3, with 7 bases matching TRBD2. The length of the CDR3 is 17 residues. CDR1 and CDR2 from the germline V gene are LNHDA and SQIVND (reference sequence). V lost 4 bases, J lost 4 bases, and 14 bases stayed unmatched. The CDR3 is CASSRYGTTLRADTQYF. In DNA, the CDR3 is TGTGCCAGTAGTAGATACGGGACTACCCTTAGAGCAGATACGCAGTATTTT.

Worth noting for this clonotype: One base away lies a much larger clone, so this may be a sequencing read error. Given the absence of the conserved phenylalanine or tryptophan at the CDR3 end, a read error is likely. This rearrangement joins TRBV7-8 to TRBJ2-2; no definite D call. The V end was cut by 5 bases, the J end by 7 bases, with 11 bases between. Germline lookup yields CDR1 SGHVS and CDR2 FQNEAQ. The CDR3 is made up of 13 amino acids. The CDR3 sequence is CASSPVVIGELFV. CDR3 DNA sequence: TGTGCCAGCAGCCCCGTGGTAATCGGGGAGCTGTTTGTT.

This clonotype was seen many times. V usage is TRBV10-3 and J usage is TRBJ2-1; D may match TRBD1 or TRBD2 (5 bases each). CDR1 ENHRY and CDR2 SYGVKD come from the germline V gene. Between the trimmed V and J ends, which lost 6 bases and 8 bases, there was a span of 20 bases. The CDR3 extends over 15 amino acids. CDR3 residues: CAISSPGTTAHEQFF. Written as DNA, the CDR3 is TGTGCCATCAGCTCACCCGGGACCACGGCGCATGAGCAGTTCTTC.

In its sample, this clonotype was seen many times. The chain carries TRBV5-1 and TRBJ2-1; D tentatively reads TRBD1 or TRBD2 (5 bases each). The CDR3 runs to 14 residues. V dropped 5 bases and J dropped 4 bases, with 13 bases sitting between them. Germline V CDR1 and CDR2: SGHRS, YFSETQ. CDR3: CASRRGALYNEQFF. The CDR3 DNA is TGCGCCAGCAGGAGAGGGGCCCTTTACAATGAGCAGTTCTTC. Full variable domain (rest looked up from reference TRBV5-1 and TRBJ2-1): KAGVTQTPRYLIKTRGQQVTLSCSPISGHRSVSWYQQTPGQGLQFLFEYFSETQRNKGNFPGRFSGRQFSNSRSEMNVSTLELGDSALYLCASRRGALYNEQFFGPGTRLTVL.

This clonotype was counted only a few times. This sequence joins TRBV21-1 and TRBJ2-3; the table calls TRBD1, which could not be checked here. TRBV21-1 constitutes a pseudogene. The CDR3 extends over 14 amino acids. CDR3 DNA: TGTGCCAGCAGTCCCGGGGGCGGCACAGATACGCAGTATTTT. This codes for CASSPGGGTDTQYF.

Many counts were recorded for this clonotype. The gene calls are TRBV15 and TRBJ2-7, with D tentatively TRBD1 (6 bases). Trimming took off 0 bases at V and 5 bases at J, with 8 bases between the two ends. The CDR3 is 13 residues long. Germline loops: CDR1 LNHNV, CDR2 YYDKDF (reference sequence). For the CDR3, the DNA is TGTGCCACCAGCAGAGATGAGGGGGACGAGCAGTACGTC. Protein product: CATSRDEGDEQYV.

In its sample, this clonotype was seen many times. The CDR3 DNA follows: TGTGCCACCAAAAAGGGGACTAGCGCGTCCGGGGAGCTGTTTTTT. It translates to CATKKGTSASGELFF. This sequence joins TRBV2 and TRBJ2-2, with TRBD2 identical over 10 bases. The V and J ends lost 10 bases and 6 bases, in that order; junction bases with no gene match: 11. CDR1 is SNHLY and CDR2 is FYNNEI in the germline V gene. This CDR3 contains 15 residues.

This clonotype has ten or more counts. V and J are TRBV9 and TRBJ2-2; 9 bases match TRBD2. V shed 4 bases, J shed 5 bases, and the junction held 9 bases outside the gene matches. The germline CDR1 and CDR2 sequences are SGDLS and YYNGEE. This CDR3 spans 16 amino acids. The CDR3 reads CASSPGAGGLTGELFF. CDR3 in DNA: TGTGCCAGCAGCCCGGGGGCGGGAGGGTTAACCGGGGAGCTGTTTTTT. The variable domain in full, with the rest retrieved from reference TRBV9 and TRBJ2-2, is DSGVTQTPKHLITATGQRVTLRCSPRSGDLSVYWYQQSLDQGLQFLIQYYNGEERAKGNILERFSAQQFPDLHSELNLSSLELGDSALYFCASSPGAGGLTGELFFGEGSRLTVL.

Ten or more counts support this clonotype. The rearrangement links TRBV4-1 to TRBJ1-3; 8 bases fit TRBD1. CDR3 size: 17 residues. Losses at the gene ends were 0 bases for V and 1 base for J; bases not matched to a gene: 5. Germline V gene sequence: CDR1 MGHRA, CDR2 YSYEKL. In nucleotides, the CDR3 is TGCGCCAGCAGCCAAGACCCAGGGGGCGCATCTGGAAACACCATATATTTT. Its translation: CASSQDPGGASGNTIYF.

The J gene is TRBJ2-7, the V gene TRBV4-1; weak D call: TRBD2 (5 bases). CDR1 MGHRA and CDR2 YSYEKL come from the germline V gene. The CDR3 runs to 15 residues. Trimming stripped 0 bases from V and 6 bases from J, with 15 bases between. This chain's CDR3 is CASSQEAAAPSEQYV. The CDR3 coding sequence is TGCGCCAGCAGCCAAGAAGCAGCGGCTCCGAGCGAGCAGTACGTC.

In its sample, this clonotype was seen many times. V gene TRBV20-1 combines with J gene TRBJ2-1, with 9 nucleotides matching TRBD2. Per the germline V gene, CDR1 is DFQATT and CDR2 is SNEGSKA (reference sequence). After removal of 0 bases from V and 3 bases from J, the junction contained 3 bases not matched to a gene. The CDR3 is made up of 15 amino acids. The CDR3 loop reads CSAREASGNYNEQFF. The CDR3 DNA is TGCAGTGCTAGAGAGGCTAGCGGGAACTACAATGAGCAGTTCTTC.

The chain recombines TRBV5-5 with TRBJ2-1; TRBD2 is a possible D gene (7 bases). V shed 4 bases and J shed 10 bases, with 15 bases lying between them. Germline values: CDR1 SGHKS, CDR2 YYEKEE (reference sequence). This CDR3 contains 13 residues. In DNA, the CDR3 is TGTGCCAGCAGCCTAGGGGGGGTGGAAGAGCAGTTCTTC. It specifies CASSLGGVEEQFF.

This clonotype turned up a few times. The rearrangement uses TRBV11-2 and TRBJ1-1, with D perhaps TRBD1 (6 bases). The CDR3 contains 15 residues. Trimming left V 5 bases short and J 5 bases short, with 18 bases between. Germline V gives CDR1 SGHAT, CDR2 FQNNGV. The CDR3 bases are TGTGCCAGCAGCCACTTCTTTCAGGGGAGGACTGAAGCTTTCTTT. Protein sequence: CASSHFFQGRTEAFF.

Only a few counts were recorded for this clonotype. The chain recombines TRBV5-1 with TRBJ1-1; the D gene is possibly TRBD1 (5 bases). Germline loops: CDR1 SGHRS, CDR2 YFSETQ. The CDR3 runs to 15 residues. V was clipped by 0 bases and J by 4 bases, with 13 bases between them. This CDR3 is CASSLVVGEFTEAFF. The CDR3 DNA reads as TGCGCCAGCAGCTTGGTTGTGGGGGAGTTCACTGAAGCTTTCTTT.

Many counts were recorded for this clonotype. The CDR3 reads CASSDRANEQFF. DNA for the CDR3: TGTGCCAGCAGTGACAGGGCGAATGAGCAGTTCTTC. The rearrangement links TRBV6-1 to TRBJ2-1; D may be TRBD1 (5 bases). The germline V gene encodes CDR1 MNHNS and CDR2 SASEGT. The ends were cut back, 3 bases at V and 7 bases at J, with 7 bases in the middle. The length of the CDR3 is 12 residues.

This clonotype turned up a few times. The rearrangement links TRBV12-5 to TRBJ2-7; 8 bases align to TRBD1. V trimming: 7 bases; J trimming: 3 bases; junction bases outside the gene matches: 5. The germline gives CDR1 LGHNT, CDR2 FRNRAP. This CDR3 is 13 amino acids long. CDR3 in DNA: TGTGCTAGTGCCGGGACAGGCCGCTACGAGCAGTACTTC. This codes for CASAGTGRYEQYF.

This clonotype was counted ten times or more. The chain carries TRBV20-1 and TRBJ2-1; 11 positions agree with TRBD2. The CDR3 totals 15 residues. Losses at the gene ends were 4 bases for V and 7 bases for J; bases not matched to a gene: 9. Germline-derived CDR1 and CDR2 are DFQATT and SNEGSKA (reference sequence). CDR3 loop: CSATGTSGLTNEQFF. The CDR3, as DNA: TGCAGTGCTACCGGGACTAGCGGCCTCACGAATGAGCAGTTCTTC.